The sequence of this T cell receptor (beta chain) was determined in a study of blood T cells in healthy people across ages. Notes on the study in general: When one million T cells were used, diversity estimates were thought to be underestimates. It was not possible, with unsorted PBMCs, to conclusively compare naive and antigen-experienced cells.

Details on this clonotype: Antigen unknown.

V gave up 4 bases and J gave up 5 bases; unmatched junction bases: 4. This CDR3 region has 13 residues. Primers used in a second PCR of about 7 to 12 cycles were a sample-barcoded 5' primer and a J-beta primer mix. Each cDNA molecule received a tag from a template-switch adaptor that had 12 random nucleotides. Sequencing of every sample gave 2.5 million or more CDR3-containing paired-end reads. TCRdb re-derived calls from the 5' RACE reads in MiXCR, one entry per CDR3 protein. The data hold about 1 million distinct CDR3 sequences, with 40% to 45% observed a single time. The sample was blood. The source is a woman aged 55-70 years in good health. This chain uses TRBV12-3 or TRBV12-4 with TRBJ2-7; TRBD1 matches 8 bases. This CDR3 is CASSSRTGNEQYF. The CDR3 DNA is TGTGCCAGCAGTTCCCGGACAGGGAACGAGCAGTACTTC.